These 32 T cell receptor beta chains originate from one sample sequenced in a study of blood T cell repertoires in COVID-19. Clones were sequenced by immunoSEQ multiplex PCR, and TCRdb holds only the in-frame ones, with some missing. Among 100,000 to 150,000 clones listed, more than 75% were seen once. Sequencing used peripheral blood. Every receptor here comes from a woman aged 60-75 years with acute or convalescent COVID-19.

The chain is built from TRBV5-1 and TRBJ2-7; D may be TRBD1 (5 bases). The CDR3 totals 14 residues. Trimming took 0 bases from V and 2 from J, leaving 9 bases between them. CDR1 and CDR2 from the germline V gene are SGHRS and YFSETQ. The CDR3 sequence: CASSLGQLPYEQYF. CDR3 coding DNA: TGCGCCAGCAGCTTGGGACAGCTCCCCTACGAGCAGTACTTC.

This chain joins TRBV27 and TRBJ2-3, with 8 bases aligning to TRBD2. CDR1 and CDR2 from the germline V gene are MNHEY and SMNVEV (reference sequence). Trimming at V came to 2 bases and at J to 8 bases, leaving 9 bases not matched to a gene. The CDR3 covers 15 residues. The CDR3 loop is CASSLTSLGRATQYF. The CDR3 DNA follows: TGTGCCAGCAGTTTAACGAGCCTCGGGAGGGCTACGCAGTATTTT.

The chain combines TRBV7-8 with TRBJ1-1; 7 bases are shared with TRBD1. This CDR3 is built from 14 residues. Losses at the gene ends were 6 bases for V and 0 bases for J; bases not matched to a gene: 4. Germline CDR1 and CDR2: SGHVS and FQNEAQ. DNA for the CDR3: TGTGCCAGCAGGGTGACAGGGTTGAACACTGAAGCTTTCTTT. This codes for CASRVTGLNTEAFF.

The chain employs TRBV6-6 and TRBJ2-2, with 9 bases aligning to TRBD1. Trimming removed 7 bases from V and 6 bases from J; junction bases left unmatched: 12. The CDR3 runs to 16 residues. Germline V gives CDR1 MNHNY, CDR2 SVGAGI (reference sequence). CDR3 coding DNA: TGTGCCAGCACCCCCGTCCTAGGACAGGGGCCCGGGGAGCTGTTTTTT. It is translated as CASTPVLGQGPGELFF.

The J gene is TRBJ1-1, the V gene TRBV11-3, with TRBD1 as a possible D gene (6 bases). The CDR3 is 13 amino acids. Per germline, CDR1 SGHNT and CDR2 YENEEA. Deletions cut 6 bases from V and 3 bases from J, with 11 bases between. The chain's CDR3 is CASSVGGDTEAFF. Written as DNA, the CDR3 is TGTGCCAGCAGTGTAGGGGGGGACACTGAAGCTTTCTTT.

The chain links TRBV7-9 to TRBJ2-7; 7 bases fit TRBD1. This CDR3 is built from 12 residues. Germline-derived CDR1 and CDR2 are SEHNR and FQNEAQ (reference sequence). Trimming removed 5 bases from V and 8 bases from J; junction bases left unmatched: 6. Written as DNA, the CDR3 is TGTGCCAGCAGCCCCGGACAGGTAAAGCAGTACTTC. The encoded protein is CASSPGQVKQYF. The variable domain in full, with the rest retrieved from reference TRBV7-9 and TRBJ2-7, is DTGVSQNPRHKITKRGQNVTFRCDPISEHNRLYWYRQTLGQGPEFLTYFQNEAQLEKSRLLSDRFSAERPKGSFSTLEIQRTEQGDSAMYLCASSPGQVKQYFGPGTRLTVT.

V usage is TRBV10-2 and J usage is TRBJ2-7, with 8 bases that match TRBD2. CDR3 length equals 15 residues. The germline V gene has CDR1 WSHSY and CDR2 SAAADI. V shed 4 bases and J 7 bases; nucleotides not matched to a gene: 12. The CDR3 is CASSARGSGIDEQYV. CDR3 in DNA: TGCGCCAGCAGTGCCCGGGGTAGCGGGATAGATGAGCAGTACGTC.

The chain uses TRBV5-4 and TRBJ1-2, with D unresolved. Trimming removed 4 bases from V and 6 bases from J, with 10 bases in between. CDR3 size: 12 residues. Germline V lookup: CDR1 SGHNT, CDR2 YYREEE (reference sequence). For the CDR3, the DNA is TGTGCCAGCAGCCAGGTACTGGATGGCTACACCTTC. Amino acids: CASSQVLDGYTF.

The gene calls are TRBV14 and TRBJ2-7, with TRBD1 identical over 7 bases. The germline V gene encodes CDR1 SGHDN and CDR2 FVKESK. CDR3 length: 15 residues. V was pared by 0 bases and J by 2 bases, with 4 bases of the junction left unmatched. For the CDR3, the DNA is TGTGCCAGCAGCCAAGACCCCCAGGGGGCCTACGAGCAGTACTTC. Translated, it gives CASSQDPQGAYEQYF. Based on the CDR3 plus reference TRBV14 and TRBJ2-7, the full variable domain is EAGVTQFPSHSVIEKGQTVTLRCDPISGHDNLYWYRRVMGKEIKFLLHFVKESKQDESGMPNNRFLAERTGGTYSTLKVQPAELEDSGVYFCASSQDPQGAYEQYFGPGTRLTVT.

J is TRBJ2-3 and V is TRBV28; 9 bases are a match to TRBD2. Germline CDR1 reads MDHEN; CDR2 reads SYDVKM. With 5 bases clipped from V and 0 bases from J, the junction kept 3 bases outside the gene matches. The CDR3 has 15 residues. CDR3: CASSPAGGSTDTQYF. For the CDR3, the DNA is TGTGCCAGCAGTCCAGCGGGGGGAAGCACAGATACGCAGTATTTT. Full variable domain (remainder filled in from reference TRBV28 and TRBJ2-3): DVKVTQSSRYLVKRTGEKVFLECVQDMDHENMFWYRQDPGLGLRLIYFSYDVKMKEKGDIPEGYSVSREKKERFSLILESASTNQTSMYLCASSPAGGSTDTQYFGPGTRLTVL.

This chain joins TRBV7-9 and TRBJ2-1; 11 bases map to TRBD2. The CDR3 runs to 15 residues. V dropped 1 base and J dropped 10; count of bases not matched to a gene: 6. In germline, CDR1 is SEHNR, CDR2 FQNEAQ (reference sequence). For the CDR3, the DNA is TGTGCCAGCAGCTTAGGTACTAGCGGGAGCGGGGAGCAGTTCTTC. Translation gives CASSLGTSGSGEQFF.

The rearrangement joins TRBV24-1 to TRBJ2-2, with TRBD2 matching over 14 bases. Looked up from germline, CDR1 is KGHDR and CDR2 is SFDVKD. This CDR3 is 19 amino acids long. J gave up 7 bases and V 2 bases, and 11 bases lay outside the gene matches. The chain's CDR3 is CATSDSLGLAGVKGGELFF. The CDR3 DNA is TGTGCCACCAGTGATTCACTGGGACTAGCGGGAGTGAAGGGCGGGGAGCTGTTTTTT.

The rearrangement links TRBV5-4 to TRBJ1-2; D is perhaps TRBD1 (5 bases). The length of the CDR3 is 13 residues. Germline CDR1 reads SGHNT; CDR2 reads YYREEE (reference sequence). Trimming removed 0 bases from V and 7 bases from J, with 10 bases in between. CDR3 coding DNA: TGTGCCAGCAGCTTGGGTTCGGGGGGTGGCTACACCTTC. Translation: CASSLGSGGGYTF. The whole variable domain, remainder taken from reference TRBV5-4 and TRBJ1-2, is ETGVTQSPTHLIKTRGQQVTLRCSSQSGHNTVSWYQQALGQGPQFIFQYYREEENGRGNFPPRFSGLQFPNYSSELNVNALELDDSALYLCASSLGSGGGYTFGSGTRLTVV.

The rearrangement uses TRBV7-9 and TRBJ1-2; 8 nucleotides match TRBD1. With 2 bases clipped from V and 5 bases from J, the junction kept 4 bases outside the gene matches. The CDR3 is 14 residues long. Germline CDR1 and CDR2: SEHNR and FQNEAQ (reference sequence). CDR3 residues: CASSLRQGMYGYTF. CDR3 bases: TGTGCCAGCAGCTTAAGACAGGGGATGTATGGCTACACCTTC. The variable domain in full, with the rest retrieved from reference TRBV7-9 and TRBJ1-2, is DTGVSQNPRHKITKRGQNVTFRCDPISEHNRLYWYRQTLGQGPEFLTYFQNEAQLEKSRLLSDRFSAERPKGSFSTLEIQRTEQGDSAMYLCASSLRQGMYGYTFGSGTRLTVV.

V is TRBV5-1 and J is TRBJ2-1; 7 bases line up with TRBD2. The CDR3 spans 13 residues. Germline V CDR1 and CDR2: SGHRS, YFSETQ. J gave up 10 bases and V 6 bases, and 10 bases lay outside the gene matches. CDR3: CASTSPAAGEQFF. The CDR3 DNA reads TGCGCCAGCACCTCCCCGGCAGCGGGGGAGCAGTTCTTC.

This clone was recorded once. The V call is TRBV3-1 (or the pseudogene TRBV3-2), the J call TRBJ2-1; the match to TRBD2 covers 7 bases. The CDR3 consists of 13 residues. The germline CDR1 and CDR2 sequences are LGHDT and YNNKEL (reference sequence). Trimming removed 3 bases from V and 8 bases from J; junction bases left unmatched: 4. CDR3 nucleotide sequence: TGTGCCAGCAGCCACGGCGGGAGATATGAGCAGTTCTTC. Encoded protein: CASSHGGRYEQFF.

The rearrangement joins TRBV4-2 to TRBJ2-1; possible D gene TRBD2, 5 bases. V lost 0 bases to trimming and J lost 9 bases, with 9 bases between them. Looked up from germline, CDR1 is LGHNA and CDR2 is YNFKEQ. This CDR3 has 13 residues. The CDR3 protein is CASSQDRSGEQFF. The CDR3 DNA reads as TGTGCCAGCAGCCAAGATCGGAGCGGTGAGCAGTTCTTC.

The chain is built from TRBV6-2 or TRBV6-3 and TRBJ2-2, with 7 bases aligning to TRBD2. V gave up 2 bases and J gave up 5 bases; unmatched junction bases: 5. Germline lookup yields CDR1 MNHEY and CDR2 SVGEGT. This CDR3 contains 15 residues. The CDR3 bases are TGTGCCAGCAGTTACCCCCTAGCGGTTACCGGGGAGCTGTTTTTT. Translation gives CASSYPLAVTGELFF.

In its sample, this clone was seen many times. The rearrangement uses TRBV2 and TRBJ1-3; the D is unclear. CDR1 SNHLY and CDR2 FYNNEI come from the germline V gene. V lost 8 bases and J 0 bases, leaving 5 bases between the germline ends. The CDR3 covers 12 residues. In nucleotides, the CDR3 is TGTGCCAGCGGCAGCTCTGGAAACACCATATATTTT. Translating it yields CASGSSGNTIYF.

The V call is TRBV14, the J call TRBJ1-1, with D possibly being TRBD1 (5 bases). V lost 7 bases and J 0 bases, leaving 9 bases between the germline ends. CDR1 and CDR2 from the germline V gene are SGHDN and FVKESK. The CDR3 is made up of 13 amino acids. The CDR3 bases are TGTGCCAGCAAGCAGGGCATGAACACTGAAGCTTTCTTT. Translated, it gives CASKQGMNTEAFF.

This rearrangement joins TRBV18 to TRBJ1-3; D is perhaps TRBD1 (5 bases). Trimming took off 1 base at V and 0 bases at J, with 10 bases between the two ends. CDR3 length: 16 amino acids. Per germline, CDR1 KGHSH and CDR2 LQKENI. This chain's CDR3 is CASSPRQGGSGNTIYF. DNA of the CDR3: TGTGCCAGCTCACCACGGCAGGGAGGCTCTGGAAACACCATATATTTT.

The J gene is TRBJ2-3, the V gene TRBV14, with 8 bases lining up with TRBD2. There are 17 residues in the CDR3. J gave up 1 base and V 3 bases, and 9 bases lay outside the gene matches. Germline V CDR1 and CDR2: SGHDN, FVKESK. In nucleotides, the CDR3 is TGTGCCAGCAGCCATATCGGGAGGGCCCGGGGCACAGATACGCAGTATTTT. It codes for CASSHIGRARGTDTQYF. Full variable domain (missing parts from reference TRBV14 and TRBJ2-3): EAGVTQFPSHSVIEKGQTVTLRCDPISGHDNLYWYRRVMGKEIKFLLHFVKESKQDESGMPNNRFLAERTGGTYSTLKVQPAELEDSGVYFCASSHIGRARGTDTQYFGPGTRLTVL.

This clone was found a few times. V and J are TRBV6-5 and TRBJ2-1, with TRBD1 matching over 7 bases. CDR1 MNHEY and CDR2 SVGAGI come from the germline V gene. V lost 8 bases and J lost 4; bases outside the gene matches: 5. The CDR3 totals 13 residues. The CDR3 here is CASGRGPYNEQFF. CDR3 nucleotides: TGTGCCAGCGGAAGGGGGCCTTACAATGAGCAGTTCTTC.

The chain is built from TRBV11-3 and TRBJ2-2; TRBD2 matches 8 bases. Germline CDR1 SGHNT, CDR2 YENEEA. The CDR3 has 13 residues. After removal of 7 bases from V and 6 bases from J, the junction contained 4 bases not matched to a gene. The CDR3 is CASTSGGAGELFF. DNA for the CDR3: TGTGCCAGCACCTCCGGGGGGGCCGGGGAGCTGTTTTTT.

The V and J genes are TRBV7-9 and TRBJ2-2, with 9 bases identical to TRBD2. The CDR3 sequence is 14 residues long. V shed 3 bases, J shed 6 bases, and the junction held 2 bases outside the gene matches. Germline V gene sequence: CDR1 SEHNR, CDR2 FQNEAQ (reference sequence). In DNA, the CDR3 is TGTGCCAGCAGCTTCCTAGCGGGATCCGGGGAGCTGTTTTTT. Protein: CASSFLAGSGELFF.

This clone turned up a few times. This sequence joins TRBV12-3 or TRBV12-4 and TRBJ1-2; no clear D. The CDR3 contains 13 residues. V was clipped by 4 bases and J by 3 bases, with 9 bases between them. DNA for the CDR3: TGTGCCAGCAGTTCCGACTGGGACTATGGCTACACCTTC. Translating it yields CASSSDWDYGYTF.

This chain links TRBV28 with TRBJ2-2, with D possibly being TRBD1 (6 bases). This CDR3 comprises 15 residues. Germline loops: CDR1 MDHEN, CDR2 SYDVKM. Trimming took 3 bases from V and 6 from J, leaving 14 bases between them. The CDR3 here is CASSLAGDRPGELFF. CDR3 coding DNA: TGTGCCAGCAGTTTGGCAGGGGATCGACCCGGGGAGCTGTTTTTT.

The chain links TRBV19 to TRBJ1-2, with D perhaps TRBD1 (5 bases). Germline CDR1 and CDR2: LNHDA and SQIVND (reference sequence). V was shortened by 5 bases and J by 3 bases, with 19 bases between the two germline ends. This CDR3 has 16 amino acids. The CDR3 loop reads CASSVTPQGADYGYTF. The DNA for the CDR3 is TGTGCCAGTAGTGTCACCCCGCAGGGTGCCGACTATGGCTACACCTTC.

The chain has TRBV18 and TRBJ2-2; D uncertain. The CDR3 covers 13 residues. Per germline, CDR1 KGHSH and CDR2 LQKENI. The V and J ends lost 3 bases and 7 bases respectively, with 9 bases between them. DNA for the CDR3: TGTGCCAGCTCACCCAAGGAGATCGGGGAGCTGTTTTTT. Translating gives CASSPKEIGELFF.

The rearrangement joins TRBV5-4 to TRBJ2-1; D remains unclear. V lost 1 base to trimming and J lost 5 bases, with 13 bases between them. Germline CDR1 and CDR2: SGHNT and YYREEE (reference sequence). This CDR3 has 15 amino acids. The CDR3 here is CASSLRLGDNNEQFF. CDR3 bases: TGTGCCAGCAGCTTGAGATTGGGCGACAACAATGAGCAGTTCTTC.

The chain joins TRBV3-1 (or the pseudogene TRBV3-2) to TRBJ1-3; D gene unclear. Trimming took 1 base from V and 0 from J, leaving 7 bases between them. Germline V gene lookup returns CDR1 LGHDT and CDR2 YNNKEL (reference sequence). The CDR3 is made up of 15 amino acids. The CDR3 DNA follows: TGTGCCAGCAGCCAAGCCCAACTCTCTGGAAACACCATATATTTT. Amino acids: CASSQAQLSGNTIYF.

The J gene is TRBJ1-1, the V gene TRBV7-9; 9 bases map to TRBD1. This CDR3 has 16 amino acids. Germline V gene sequence: CDR1 SEHNR, CDR2 FQNEAQ (reference sequence). V was clipped by 5 bases and J by 5 bases; unmatched bases: 12. In DNA, the CDR3 is TGTGCCAGCAGCCAGGGACAGGGAAAGTACGAGACTGAAGCTTTCTTT. This encodes CASSQGQGKYETEAFF.